The 9 T cell receptor beta chains presented below share a single source sample, sequenced in a study of T cell changes during pregnancy in multiple sclerosis. The assay was immunoSEQ multiplex PCR, and TCRdb's table has in-frame clones only and misses some. The repertoire holds 35,000 to 55,000 clones, with approximately 92% as singletons. The source material was peripheral blood, sampled in the third trimester of pregnancy. The receptor set was obtained from a female donor with multiple sclerosis, enrolled in a pregnancy study.

This clone was seen just once. The chain employs TRBV15 and TRBJ1-5; D unclear. V was clipped by 3 bases and J by 5 bases, with 5 bases between them. CDR1 LNHNV and CDR2 YYDKDF come from the germline V gene (reference sequence). The CDR3 is 12 amino acids. This CDR3 reads CATSSGYQPQHF. The CDR3 DNA reads TGTGCCACCAGCAGTGGCTATCAGCCCCAGCATTTT.

The chain employs TRBV29-1 and TRBJ2-3; a possible D gene is TRBD1 (5 bases). V was trimmed by 3 bases and J by 3 bases, leaving 7 bases between them. CDR1 SQVTM and CDR2 ANQGSEA come from the germline V gene. This CDR3 is built from 12 residues. CDR3 sequence (DNA): TGCAGCGTTGATAAGGGGACAGATACGCAGTATTTT. It encodes CSVDKGTDTQYF.

Only a few counts were recorded for this clone. This chain links TRBV28 with TRBJ1-1, with D unresolved. Germline CDR1 is MDHEN and CDR2 is SYDVKM. This CDR3 region has 15 residues. V lost 5 bases to trimming and J lost 1 base, with 14 bases between them. The CDR3 bases are TGTGCCAGCAGTATACAAACTCCAGGGAACACTGAAGCTTTCTTT. Amino acids: CASSIQTPGNTEAFF. The full variable domain, its missing parts supplied by reference TRBV28 and TRBJ1-1, is DVKVTQSSRYLVKRTGEKVFLECVQDMDHENMFWYRQDPGLGLRLIYFSYDVKMKEKGDIPEGYSVSREKKERFSLILESASTNQTSMYLCASSIQTPGNTEAFFGQGTRLTVV.

The rearrangement links TRBV4-1 to TRBJ2-7; perhaps TRBD2 as D (6 bases). The length of the CDR3 is 14 residues. Trimming pared 2 bases from V and 3 bases from J, leaving 11 bases between. CDR1 and CDR2 (germline): MGHRA, YSYEKL. The CDR3, as DNA: TGCGCCAGCAGCCAAAGCCCCGGGGGCTACGAGCAGTACTTC. This gives the protein CASSQSPGGYEQYF.

CDR3 sequence (DNA): TGTGCCAGCAGCTTACAGGGGCTAGGGCACACTGAAGCTTTCTTT. As protein: CASSLQGLGHTEAFF. The rearrangement joins TRBV11-3 to TRBJ1-1, with D perhaps matching TRBD1 (6 bases). The germline V gene encodes CDR1 SGHNT and CDR2 YENEEA. This CDR3 is built from 15 residues. Deletions cut 2 bases from V and 3 bases from J, with 13 bases between.

This clone was seen a handful of times. This chain links TRBV28 with TRBJ2-2; D unresolved. The germline CDR1 and CDR2 sequences are MDHEN and SYDVKM. With 10 bases removed from V and 1 base from J, the gap between germline ends came to 13 bases. The CDR3 contains 14 residues. This CDR3 is CATKNVVNTGELFF. The DNA for the CDR3 is TGTGCCACCAAGAACGTAGTGAACACCGGGGAGCTGTTTTTT.

The sample holds one count of this clone. V and J are TRBV15 and TRBJ2-1, with TRBD2 matching 11 bases. CDR1 LNHNV and CDR2 YYDKDF come from the germline V gene (reference sequence). The V and J ends lost 1 base and 8 bases, in that order; junction bases with no gene match: 7. CDR3 length: 16 amino acids. CDR3 amino acids: CATSRATTSGKHEQFF. For the CDR3, the DNA is TGTGCCACCAGCAGAGCCACGACTAGCGGGAAGCATGAGCAGTTCTTC.

V usage is TRBV7-6 and J usage is TRBJ2-3; perhaps TRBD1 as D (6 bases). Germline values: CDR1 SGHVS, CDR2 FNYEAQ. This CDR3 has 14 residues. V lost 5 bases and J lost 2, with 11 bases in between. The CDR3 DNA reads TGTGCCAGCAGCCCCAGGGGTTCCACAGATACGCAGTATTTT. It translates to CASSPRGSTDTQYF.

This rearrangement joins TRBV7-9 to TRBJ2-7, with unresolved D. In germline, CDR1 is SEHNR, CDR2 FQNEAQ (reference sequence). V lost 5 bases to trimming and J lost 3 bases, with 5 bases between them. The CDR3 is 11 amino acids. The CDR3 DNA follows: TGTGCCAGCAGCCGAGTCTACGAGCAGTACTTC. It codes for CASSRVYEQYF.